The rows below give T cell receptor beta chains drawn from one sample of a study of T-cell reconstitution after alpha-beta-depleted transplantation in children. Using its own MiXCR run on the PCR reads, TCRdb lists one record per CDR3 protein. The sample has approximately 500,000 distinct CDR3 sequences, approximately 10% seen once. Source: PBMCs, taken before TCRalphabeta/CD19-depleted stem cell transplant. Receptor source: a child younger than 10 with inherited bone marrow failure, due to receive a stem cell transplant. Each CDR3 is given with its conserved first and last residue. Each record gives: J gene, D gene, V gene, clone size, CDR3 DNA, CDR3 protein. D genes are given only for firm matches. Some rows mark clone size as missing; the rest say once, few, many or name a class of expanded clone.

TRBJ2-2,NA,TRBV7-2,NA,TGTGCCAGCAGCGATCCGGGCCAAAGTGGCGGCGGGGAGCTGTTTTTT,CASSDPGQSGGGELFF
TRBJ2-3,NA,TRBV30,NA,TGTGCCTGGAGTGCCGAACTTAGAATTGCCACAGATACGCAGTATTTT,CAWSAELRIATDTQYF
TRBJ2-7,TRBD2,TRBV7-2,NA,TGTGCCAGCAGCTTAGGTAGGACTAGTGTTGTGCAGTACTTC,CASSLGRTSVVQYF
TRBJ1-5,NA,TRBV12-3/TRBV12-4,many,TGTGCCAGCAGTCAGAAGGGTTATCAGCCCCAGCATTTT,CASSQKGYQPQHF
TRBJ1-1,NA,TRBV9,many,TGTGCCAGCAGCGTAGGGCCAGGGCCTGATGAAGCTTTCTTT,CASSVGPGPDEAFF
TRBJ2-1,NA,TRBV7-4,many,TGTGCCAGCAGCTTCCTAGGGATCTACAATGAGCAGTTCTTC,CASSFLGIYNEQFF
TRBJ2-7,NA,TRBV10-1,many,TGCGCCAGCAGTGAGCACCAGGGTCGCGACGAGCAGTACTTC,CASSEHQGRDEQYF
TRBJ1-1,TRBD1,TRBV10-3,NA,TGTGCCATCACCTACGGACAGGGCGGAACTGAAGCTTTCTTT,CAITYGQGGTEAFF
TRBJ1-1,NA,TRBV28,many,TGTGCCAGCAGTTTTGACAGGTGGACTGAAGCTTTCTTT,CASSFDRWTEAFF
TRBJ2-7,TRBD2,TRBV29-1,NA,TGCAGCGTGCCCGGGACTAGCGGGAGAGAAGACTACGAGCAGTACTTC,CSVPGTSGREDYEQYF
TRBJ2-7,NA,TRBV7-9,few,TGTGCCAGCAGCCCTCCGGGAGTCTACGAGCAGTACTTC,CASSPPGVYEQYF
TRBJ2-7,NA,TRBV20-1,many,TGCAGTGCGCAATCCGGGAACTACGAGCAGTACTTC,CSAQSGNYEQYF
TRBJ1-2,NA,TRBV5-1,many,TGCGCCAGCAGCTCCGGGGGCGGGGATGGCTACACCTTC,CASSSGGGDGYTF
TRBJ2-7,TRBD1,TRBV10-3,NA,TGTGCCATCATGGGACAGACCTACGAGCAGTACTTC,CAIMGQTYEQYF
TRBJ2-1,TRBD2,TRBV4-2,many,TGTGCCAGCAGCCAAGAGTGGCTAGCGGAGTACAATGAGCAGTTCTTC,CASSQEWLAEYNEQFF
TRBJ2-1,NA,TRBV6-1,many,TGTGCCAGCAGCATAATCAGGGGAAATGAGCAGTTCTTC,CASSIIRGNEQFF
TRBJ2-7,TRBD2,TRBV5-8,many,TGTGCCAGCAGCTTGACTAGCGGAGCCTCGGGGTACGAGCAGTACTTC,CASSLTSGASGYEQYF
TRBJ2-3,TRBD2,TRBV5-1,many,TGCGCCAGCAGCTTGGAGTCTAGCGGAAGCACAGATACGCAGTATTTT,CASSLESSGSTDTQYF
TRBJ2-1,NA,TRBV14,many,TGTGCCAGCGCACTTACCCGAAGCAGCGAGCAGTTCTTC,CASALTRSSEQFF
TRBJ2-3,TRBD1,TRBV5-1,many,TGCGCCAGCAGCTTGGAAGGACAGGGCACAGATACGCAGTATTTT,CASSLEGQGTDTQYF
TRBJ1-1,NA,TRBV6-5,many,TGTGCCAGCAGTCCAGGGGTTGAAGCTTTCTTT,CASSPGVEAFF
TRBJ2-1,TRBD2,TRBV20-1,few,TGCAGTGCCATTGCCGGGACTAGGGGCTACAATGAGCAGTTCTTC,CSAIAGTRGYNEQFF
TRBJ1-2,NA,TRBV6-5,many,TGTGCCAGCAGTTACAGGTCGGGGCCCGGGGCTAACTATGGCTACACCTTC,CASSYRSGPGANYGYTF
TRBJ2-7,TRBD2,TRBV6-1,NA,TGTGCCAGCAGGCTAGCGGGGGAGTCCTACGAGCAGTACTTC,CASRLAGESYEQYF
TRBJ2-1,NA,TRBV21-1,many,TGTGCCAGCAGCATCCCATATGGGAGGGTGGGGTTCTTC,CASSIPYGRVGFF
TRBJ2-7,NA,TRBV20-1,many,TGCAGTGCTAGGACGATGGCAGGGGCCCTAGAGGAGCAGTACTTC,CSARTMAGALEEQYF
TRBJ2-7,NA,TRBV4-1,many,TGCGCCAGCAGCCCTGGGAGTCTCTACGAGCAGTACTTC,CASSPGSLYEQYF
TRBJ2-3,TRBD1,TRBV5-4,NA,TGTGCCAGCAGCCCAAATGCCGGGACAGAAAGCACAGATACGCAGTATTTT,CASSPNAGTESTDTQYF
TRBJ2-3,NA,TRBV7-2,few,TGTGCCAGCACCCCTCCGCCGGGACCACCAGATACGCAGTATTTT,CASTPPPGPPDTQYF
TRBJ2-7,NA,TRBV7-9,NA,TGTGCCAGCAGCATCCTGACAGGCTCCTACGAGCAGTACTTC,CASSILTGSYEQYF
TRBJ2-3,NA,TRBV12-3/TRBV12-4,many,TGTGCCAGCAGCCCCTCGACCACAGATACGCAGTATTTT,CASSPSTTDTQYF
TRBJ2-3,NA,TRBV7-8,many,TGTGCCAGCAGCTTAGCGCGCGGTAGCAGAGGTAGCACAGATACGCAGTATTTT,CASSLARGSRGSTDTQYF
TRBJ2-2,NA,TRBV10-2,few,TGCGCCAGCAGTAGAAGGGACGGGACCGGGGAGCTGTTTTTT,CASSRRDGTGELFF
TRBJ1-2,NA,TRBV6-5,many,TGTGCCAGCAGTTATGGGCGCGACCTTAACTATGGCTACACCTTC,CASSYGRDLNYGYTF
TRBJ2-7,NA,TRBV9,many,TGTGCCAGCAGCGTAGATCCAGGGACTTACGAGCAGTACTTC,CASSVDPGTYEQYF
TRBJ2-5,NA,TRBV18,few,TGTGCCAGCTCACCACCGAAGGGCGGGACCCAGTACTTC,CASSPPKGGTQYF
TRBJ2-1,TRBD2,TRBV4-3,many,TGCGCCAGCAGCCAAGATCTAATAGCGGGATACAATGAGCAGTTCTTC,CASSQDLIAGYNEQFF